These 26 T cell receptor beta chains were all obtained from the same sample, sequenced in a study of T cell repertoires in cytomegalovirus infection. TCRdb re-analysed the reads in MiXCR, keeping a single row per CDR3 protein. The sample consists of around 530,000 distinct CDR3 sequences, about 25% of them appearing once. The sample was PBMCs. The receptors derive from a human donor in good health (CMV status not recorded). Some clones in this sample may be carry-over from other donors' samples.

The J gene is TRBJ1-5, the V gene TRBV27, with D perhaps TRBD1 (6 bases). The V gene's germline CDR1 is MNHEY and CDR2 SMNVEV (reference sequence). This CDR3 has 16 amino acids. The ends were cut back, 0 bases at V and 3 bases at J, with 12 bases in the middle. CDR3 residues: CASSLSRGGHNQPQHF. The CDR3 nucleotides are TGTGCCAGCAGTTTATCTAGGGGGGGGCACAATCAGCCCCAGCATTTT.

In its sample, this clonotype was seen a few times. The rearrangement uses TRBV3-1 and TRBJ2-7; 7 bases fit TRBD2. CDR3 length: 18 residues. Trimming cost V 4 bases and J 2 bases; bases outside gene matches: 17. CDR1 and CDR2 (germline): LGHDT, YNNKEL (reference sequence). The CDR3 DNA sequence: TGTGCCAGCAGCCCCCACGGGAGGCAGTCCCATAAGACCTACGAGCAGTACTTC. Its protein is CASSPHGRQSHKTYEQYF.

The chain uses TRBV7-9 and TRBJ2-1, with D perhaps TRBD2 (5 bases). The germline V gene has CDR1 SEHNR and CDR2 FQNEAQ (reference sequence). The CDR3 totals 14 residues. The ends were cut back, 8 bases at V and 8 bases at J, with 19 bases in the middle. In DNA, the CDR3 is TGTGCCAGCCAACTGACTGGCGGGTATGATGAGCAGTTCTTC. Translating it yields CASQLTGGYDEQFF.

The rearrangement uses TRBV20-1 and TRBJ2-1; TRBD2 agrees at 9 bases. This CDR3 region has 16 residues. V trimming: 6 bases; J trimming: 5 bases; junction bases outside the gene matches: 14. From germline, CDR1 is DFQATT and CDR2 SNEGSKA (reference sequence). CDR3 sequence: CSARPLGLANHNEQFF. The CDR3, as DNA: TGCAGTGCCAGACCCTTAGGACTAGCGAACCACAATGAGCAGTTCTTC.

This clonotype was counted ten times or more. V gene TRBV7-8 combines with J gene TRBJ1-3; a possible D gene is TRBD1 (5 bases). The CDR3 totals 16 residues. Trimming left V 5 bases short and J 0 bases short, with 14 bases between. Germline CDR1 is SGHVS and CDR2 is FQNEAQ. In DNA form, the CDR3 reads TGTGCCAGCAGCCCGGCAGGGAGGACCTCTGGAAACACCATATATTTT. Translated: CASSPAGRTSGNTIYF.

The chain uses TRBV7-9 and TRBJ2-5, with TRBD2 as a possible D gene (6 bases). In germline, CDR1 is SEHNR, CDR2 FQNEAQ (reference sequence). V lost 1 base and J lost 4, with 13 bases in between. The CDR3 runs to 15 residues. This chain's CDR3 is CASSLVVEGGETQYF. The DNA for the CDR3 is TGTGCCAGCAGCTTAGTGGTGGAGGGTGGAGAGACCCAGTACTTC.

The rearrangement links TRBV11-2 to TRBJ2-1, with 14 nucleotides matching TRBD2. From germline, CDR1 is SGHAT and CDR2 FQNNGV. The ends lost 5 bases at V and 5 bases at J; junction bases unmatched: 14. This CDR3 has 19 amino acids. As DNA, the CDR3 is TGTGCCAGCAGCACCGCCCGGCGGGGGGGACTAGCGGGGGACAATGAGCAGTTCTTC. This sequence encodes CASSTARRGGLAGDNEQFF.

V and J are TRBV10-3 and TRBJ2-6, with 8 nucleotides matching TRBD2. The CDR3 contains 18 residues. CDR1 is ENHRY and CDR2 is SYGVKD in the germline V gene. With 5 bases clipped from V and 1 base from J, the junction kept 10 bases outside the gene matches. The CDR3 protein is CAISTGRGGGSGANVLTF. The CDR3 DNA reads as TGTGCCATCAGTACCGGACGGGGGGGTGGGTCTGGGGCCAACGTCCTGACTTTC.

This clonotype occurred a few times. The V call is TRBV6-2 or TRBV6-3, the J call TRBJ2-3; D unclear. V was shortened by 4 bases and J by 4 bases, with 9 bases between the two germline ends. Germline values: CDR1 MNHEY, CDR2 SVGEGT. This CDR3 comprises 13 residues. CDR3 in amino acids: CASSSRFPDTQYF. The CDR3 DNA follows: TGTGCCAGCAGTTCCAGGTTTCCAGATACGCAGTATTTT.

This clonotype was counted many times. The V gene is TRBV7-6, the J gene TRBJ1-1; D is possibly TRBD1 (5 bases). The CDR3 is 16 residues long. Trimming pared 5 bases from V and 1 base from J, leaving 17 bases between. Germline CDR1 reads SGHVS; CDR2 reads FNYEAQ. The CDR3 is CASSHNAYGQNTEAFF. The DNA of the CDR3 is TGTGCCAGCAGCCATAACGCCTACGGACAGAACACTGAAGCTTTCTTT.

This clonotype has a count of ten or more. The V and J genes are TRBV7-2 and TRBJ2-1; 16 nucleotides match TRBD2. This CDR3 has 17 amino acids. V was clipped by 1 base and J by 8 bases; unmatched bases: 5. Germline V lookup: CDR1 SGHTA, CDR2 FQGNSA. The CDR3 region has the DNA TGTGCCAGCAGCTTAGTGGGACTAGCGGGAGGGCCTCATGAGCAGTTCTTC. It specifies CASSLVGLAGGPHEQFF.

The V gene is TRBV11-2, the J gene TRBJ2-7; 8 nucleotides line up with TRBD2. CDR1 is SGHAT, CDR2 FQNNGV, per germline. The V gene end was trimmed by 4 bases and the J gene end by 0 bases; junction bases not matched to a gene: 5. CDR3 size: 15 residues. The CDR3 loop is CASSYEAGDSYEQYV. CDR3 coding DNA: TGTGCCAGCAGCTACGAAGCGGGAGACTCCTACGAGCAGTACGTC.

The rearrangement links TRBV6-2 or TRBV6-3 to TRBJ2-4; D unresolved. Trimming shortened V by 4 bases and J by 1 base, and 11 bases separated the two germline ends. CDR1 MNHEY and CDR2 SVGEGT come from the germline V gene. This CDR3 has 15 amino acids. The CDR3 DNA follows: TGTGCCAGCAGTTTCCCGATCGGCGCCAAAAACATTCAGTACTTC. Amino acids: CASSFPIGAKNIQYF.

This clonotype was observed many times. The rearrangement links TRBV7-8 to TRBJ1-5; the D gene is possibly TRBD1 (5 bases). CDR1 and CDR2 from the germline V gene are SGHVS and FQNEAQ. This CDR3 has 16 amino acids. The ends were cut back, 4 bases at V and 0 bases at J, with 13 bases in the middle. As DNA, the CDR3 is TGTGCCAGCAGCTACTATCAGGGAATTAGCAATCAGCCCCAGCATTTT. Translation gives CASSYYQGISNQPQHF.

In this sample, this clonotype turned up a few times. The chain has TRBV28 and TRBJ2-7, with D perhaps assigned TRBD1 or TRBD2 (6 bases each). Germline assignment: CDR1 MDHEN and CDR2 SYDVKM. The V and J ends lost 8 bases and 3 bases respectively, with 17 bases between them. CDR3 length: 14 amino acids. The CDR3 sequence is CASGGGRQFYEQYV. The DNA of the CDR3 is TGTGCCAGCGGAGGGGGACGTCAGTTCTACGAGCAGTACGTC.

The V gene is TRBV7-9, the J gene TRBJ1-2; D remains unclear. The CDR3 contains 14 residues. Germline CDR1 is SEHNR and CDR2 is FQNEAQ (reference sequence). V dropped 3 bases and J dropped 7 bases, with 15 bases sitting between them. CDR3 residues: CASSLAAPYAGYTF. The CDR3 nucleotides are TGTGCCAGCAGCTTGGCGGCCCCTTACGCTGGCTACACCTTC.

J is TRBJ2-5 and V is TRBV20-1; 8 nucleotides match TRBD1. The CDR3 has 12 amino acids. The germline V gene encodes CDR1 DFQATT and CDR2 SNEGSKA (reference sequence). The CDR3 here is CSLRGHVETQYF. CDR3 nucleotides: TGCAGCCTCAGGGGGCATGTGGAGACCCAGTACTTC.

This clonotype turned up a few times. V and J are TRBV6-1 and TRBJ2-1, with 11 bases that match TRBD2. V lost 5 bases, J lost 6 bases, and 6 bases stayed unmatched. Per the germline V gene, CDR1 is MNHNS and CDR2 is SASEGT. The CDR3 consists of 15 residues. The CDR3 sequence: CASSQTSGRGNEQFF. The CDR3 nucleotides read TGTGCCAGCAGTCAAACTAGCGGGAGAGGCAATGAGCAGTTCTTC.

This clonotype was observed a few times. The J gene is TRBJ2-7, the V gene TRBV6-5; TRBD2 agrees at 12 bases. The germline V gene has CDR1 MNHEY and CDR2 SVGAGI. The CDR3 contains 15 residues. J was trimmed by 2 bases and V by 6 bases; bases with no gene match: 5. The CDR3 loop reads CASRFLAGGPYEQYF. The DNA of the CDR3 is TGTGCCAGCAGGTTTCTAGCGGGAGGGCCCTACGAGCAGTACTTC.

This rearrangement joins TRBV28 to TRBJ2-7; TRBD1 might be the D (7 bases). Germline CDR1 MDHEN, CDR2 SYDVKM. The CDR3 loop spans 15 amino acids. Trimming took off 5 bases at V and 0 bases at J, with 14 bases between the two ends. The CDR3 protein is CASSPGGTASYEQYF. The CDR3 DNA reads TGTGCCAGCAGTCCGGGCGGGACAGCCTCCTACGAGCAGTACTTC.

The chain combines TRBV20-1 with TRBJ2-3; unclear D gene. V gave up 6 bases and J gave up 2 bases, with 6 bases separating them. The CDR3 covers 11 residues. Looked up from germline, CDR1 is DFQATT and CDR2 is SNEGSKA (reference sequence). Here the CDR3 reads CSARITDTQYF. The CDR3 DNA reads as TGCAGTGCGAGAATCACAGATACGCAGTATTTT.

This clonotype was counted only a few times. The rearrangement links TRBV24-1 to TRBJ2-5; perhaps D is TRBD1 or TRBD2 (5 bases each). Germline V lookup: CDR1 KGHDR, CDR2 SFDVKD. The CDR3 has 14 residues. Trimming shortened V by 4 bases and J by 2 bases, and 10 bases separated the two germline ends. The CDR3 loop is CATSDGDLQETQYF. In DNA form, the CDR3 reads TGTGCCACCAGTGACGGGGACCTGCAAGAGACCCAGTACTTC.

The J gene is TRBJ1-4, the V gene TRBV14; D unresolved. The CDR3 has 16 amino acids. From germline, CDR1 is SGHDN and CDR2 FVKESK. V lost 3 bases to trimming and J lost 3 bases, with 14 bases between them. The CDR3 sequence is CASSQGLVGSNEKLFF. The CDR3 DNA sequence: TGTGCCAGCAGCCAGGGCCTAGTGGGTTCTAATGAAAAACTGTTTTTT.

As DNA, the CDR3 is TGTGCCAGCATAGGAGCGGACACCGGGGAGCTGTTTTTT. Translation: CASIGADTGELFF. J is TRBJ2-2 and V is TRBV6-1, with a tentative D call TRBD2 (5 bases). There are 13 residues in the CDR3. Germline values: CDR1 MNHNS, CDR2 SASEGT. V was pared by 7 bases and J by 3 bases, with 9 bases between.

There are a few counts of this clonotype. CDR3 residues: CASSSTGQGASSYEQYV. In DNA form, the CDR3 reads TGTGCCAGCAGCTCAACCGGACAGGGGGCGAGCTCCTACGAGCAGTACGTC. The chain has TRBV5-4 and TRBJ2-7, with TRBD1 matching 11 bases. The V gene end was trimmed by 3 bases and the J gene end by 0 bases; junction bases not matched to a gene: 8. This CDR3 region has 17 residues. Germline CDR1 is SGHNT and CDR2 is YYREEE (reference sequence).

This clonotype has just a few counts. The gene calls are TRBV5-4 and TRBJ2-3; the match to TRBD2 covers 16 bases. V gave up 7 bases and J gave up 11 bases; unmatched junction bases: 10. The CDR3 is 15 amino acids. CDR1 is SGHNT and CDR2 is YYREEE in the germline V gene (reference sequence). This CDR3 is CASHLEGTSGRVQYF. The DNA of the CDR3 is TGTGCCAGCCATCTAGAAGGGACTAGCGGGAGGGTGCAGTATTTT.